A single sample gave rise to the 10 T cell receptor beta chains below, sequenced in a study of blood T cell repertoires in COVID-19. The method was immunoSEQ multiplex PCR; TCRdb's version includes in-frame clones alone and lacks a portion of them. The table shows hundreds of thousands of clones, with roughly 90% occurring only once. Source material: PBMCs or T cells enriched from blood (not recorded which). All receptors come from a young woman with acute COVID-19.

The rearrangement joins TRBV5-1 to TRBJ1-1; D call uncertain. Trimming cost V 4 bases and J 0 bases, with 16 bases left between them. CDR3 length: 16 amino acids. Germline-derived CDR1 and CDR2 are SGHRS and YFSETQ. The CDR3 nucleotides are TGCGCCAGCAGCCCGACACAGCTTAGAATGAACACTGAAGCTTTCTTT. Translating it yields CASSPTQLRMNTEAFF.

The J gene is TRBJ2-2, the V gene TRBV6-6; D gene uncertain. Trimming removed 0 bases from V and 5 bases from J, with 10 bases in between. CDR1 MNHNY and CDR2 SVGAGI come from the germline V gene (reference sequence). This CDR3 contains 15 residues. CDR3 DNA: TGTGCCAGCAGTTACTCGTCTACTGCAACCGGGGAGCTGTTTTTT. It translates to CASSYSSTATGELFF.

The chain links TRBV2 to TRBJ2-5; no clear D. The CDR3 has 13 amino acids. Germline V gives CDR1 SNHLY, CDR2 FYNNEI. V was pared by 4 bases and J by 4 bases, with 10 bases between. Written as DNA, the CDR3 is TGTGCCAGCAGTGCCCCTAGAGCAGAGACCCAGTACTTC. Translated: CASSAPRAETQYF.

The rearrangement uses TRBV5-6 and TRBJ2-2; D is perhaps TRBD2 (6 bases). Germline V lookup: CDR1 SGHDT, CDR2 YYEEEE. V lost 3 bases and J lost 7, with 13 bases in between. The CDR3 contains 14 residues. CDR3 in amino acids: CASSYNRRGGELFF. As DNA, the CDR3 is TGTGCCAGCAGCTACAACAGGCGGGGCGGGGAGCTGTTTTTT.

This rearrangement joins TRBV6-5 to TRBJ2-7; perhaps TRBD2 as D (5 bases). Per germline, CDR1 MNHEY and CDR2 SVGAGI. The CDR3 runs 13 residues. V gave up 6 bases and J gave up 2 bases, with 11 bases separating them. The CDR3: CASSPGVAYEQYF. In DNA, the CDR3 is TGTGCCAGCAGCCCCGGGGTTGCCTACGAGCAGTACTTC.

The chain is built from TRBV29-1 and TRBJ1-1; no clear D. V was pared by 3 bases and J by 2 bases, with 7 bases between. CDR1 SQVTM and CDR2 ANQGSEA come from the germline V gene. CDR3 length: 12 amino acids. The CDR3 sequence: CSVESGNTEAFF. The CDR3 DNA reads TGCAGCGTTGAGTCCGGTAACACTGAAGCTTTCTTT.

This sequence joins TRBV6-5 and TRBJ2-5; D unclear. The V and J ends lost 3 bases and 0 bases respectively, with 8 bases between them. In germline, CDR1 is MNHEY, CDR2 SVGAGI. The CDR3 is made up of 14 amino acids. CDR3 nucleotides: TGTGCCAGCAGTTATACAGAGTACCAAGAGACCCAGTACTTC. This gives the protein CASSYTEYQETQYF.

This chain joins TRBV3-1 (or the pseudogene TRBV3-2) and TRBJ2-2; no firm D call. The V gene's germline CDR1 is LGHDT and CDR2 YNNKEL (reference sequence). The CDR3 sequence is 14 residues long. V lost 2 bases to trimming and J lost 2 bases, with 6 bases between them. CDR3 coding DNA: TGTGCCAGCAGCCAAATTATAAACACCGGGGAGCTGTTTTTT. Translated, it gives CASSQIINTGELFF.

The V and J genes are TRBV4-3 and TRBJ2-1, with D unresolved. V was cut by 0 bases and J by 4 bases, with 7 bases left in between. Germline-derived CDR1 and CDR2 are LGHNA and YSLEER. The CDR3 covers 14 residues. The CDR3 sequence: CASSQDPQYNEQFF. CDR3 sequence (DNA): TGCGCCAGCAGCCAAGATCCCCAATACAATGAGCAGTTCTTC.

V usage is TRBV28 and J usage is TRBJ2-6; 7 nucleotides agree with TRBD1. The germline V gene has CDR1 MDHEN and CDR2 SYDVKM. V shed 11 bases and J 1 base; nucleotides not matched to a gene: 5. This CDR3 is 14 amino acids long. The DNA for the CDR3 is TGTGCCGTACTACAGGGGTCTGGGGCCAACGTCCTGACTTTC. As protein: CAVLQGSGANVLTF.